These 13 T cell receptor beta chains were sequenced from one sample in a study of cytomegalovirus exposure and HLA in healthy donors (dated by TCRdb to between 2016 and 2019). Library method: the immunoSEQ multiplex PCR assay. This is the immuneACCESS table as TCRdb keeps it, with only in-frame sequences that have V and J called. A part of the clones is gone; compared with another copy, unresolved V genes explain less than half, and the rest is unexplained. The sample data list about 170,000 clones, and approximately 87% of these were observed just once. Roughly 5.7% of the sample is in the top ten clones. Sequencing used PBMCs. The receptors were sampled from a woman aged 30 to 39 in good health and CMV-seronegative.

This clone was seen once. The chain has TRBV6-1 and TRBJ1-2, with 7 bases matching TRBD1. Germline CDR1 reads MNHNS; CDR2 reads SASEGT. Trimming cost V 3 bases and J 4 bases; bases outside gene matches: 8. This CDR3 spans 15 amino acids. The CDR3 reads CASSEKEGGIYGYTF. Written as DNA, the CDR3 is TGTGCCAGCAGTGAGAAAGAAGGGGGCATCTATGGCTACACCTTC.

The chain couples TRBV27 to TRBJ2-7; TRBD1 aligns across 7 bases. Trimming removed 7 bases from V and 4 bases from J; junction bases left unmatched: 10. This CDR3 contains 14 residues. Per germline, CDR1 MNHEY and CDR2 SMNVEV (reference sequence). CDR3 bases: TGTGCCAGCACCTCAGGGGGTGAGGGTTACGAGCAGTACTTC. It codes for CASTSGGEGYEQYF.

The genes are TRBV29-1 and TRBJ2-7; D is possibly TRBD2 (6 bases). CDR1 and CDR2 (germline): SQVTM, ANQGSEA. The CDR3 extends over 12 amino acids. Trimming took off 6 bases at V and 3 bases at J, with 12 bases between the two ends. Here the CDR3 DNA reads TGCAGCGTCGGCCGGGACTTCTACGAGCAGTACTTC. Translated, it gives CSVGRDFYEQYF.

The chain uses TRBV2 and TRBJ2-7; perhaps TRBD1 as D (6 bases). The CDR3 has 13 residues. The germline V gene has CDR1 SNHLY and CDR2 FYNNEI. Trimming removed 4 bases from V and 6 bases from J, with 13 bases in between. The CDR3 coding sequence is TGTGCCAGCAGTGTGGAGGAAGGGGGCGAGCAGTACTTC. This sequence encodes CASSVEEGGEQYF.

The rearrangement links TRBV27 to TRBJ2-1; TRBD2 agrees at 13 bases. The germline CDR1 and CDR2 sequences are MNHEY and SMNVEV (reference sequence). J gave up 5 bases and V 6 bases, and 4 bases lay outside the gene matches. CDR3 size: 15 residues. CDR3 region: CASSWTSGSDNEQFF. In DNA form, the CDR3 reads TGTGCCAGCAGCTGGACTAGCGGGAGTGACAATGAGCAGTTCTTC.

This clone was detected many times. This chain links TRBV5-5 with TRBJ2-5; D gene unclear. CDR1 SGHKS and CDR2 YYEKEE come from the germline V gene (reference sequence). Trimming removed 0 bases at V and 4 bases at J, with 13 bases between. There are 15 residues in the CDR3. The CDR3 here is CASSLGAGRRETQYF. DNA of the CDR3: TGTGCCAGCAGCTTGGGGGCAGGCAGACGAGAGACCCAGTACTTC.

The rearrangement joins TRBV19 to TRBJ1-1, with D perhaps matching TRBD1 (5 bases). Germline CDR1 and CDR2: LNHDA and SQIVND (reference sequence). V shed 5 bases and J shed 7 bases, with 14 bases lying between them. CDR3 length: 13 amino acids. CDR3 region: CASSLRGTGEAFF. Here the CDR3 DNA reads TGTGCCAGTAGTCTAAGGGGTACGGGTGAAGCTTTCTTT.

V gene TRBV7-8 combines with J gene TRBJ2-5; D ambiguous. CDR1 is SGHVS, CDR2 FQNEAQ, per germline. Trimming stripped 2 bases from V and 2 bases from J, with 12 bases between. There are 15 residues in the CDR3. The CDR3 DNA reads TGTGCCAGCAGCTTATCCGACGAGCGACAAGAGACCCAGTACTTC. This gives the protein CASSLSDERQETQYF.

The rearrangement links TRBV7-8 to TRBJ1-2; D is possibly TRBD1 (6 bases). CDR3 length: 12 residues. Germline values: CDR1 SGHVS, CDR2 FQNEAQ. Trimming pared 5 bases from V and 10 bases from J, leaving 14 bases between. Here the CDR3 DNA reads TGTGCCAGCAGCCTCGGGGGCCAGGCCTACACCTTC. It is translated as CASSLGGQAYTF.

Many counts were recorded for this clone. At the DNA level, this CDR3 is encoded by other sequences in the same sample as well. The V and J genes are TRBV9 and TRBJ1-2, with 8 positions matching TRBD1. The J segment lost 2 bases and the V segment lost 4 bases, leaving 7 bases of the junction unmatched. The CDR3 extends over 15 amino acids. CDR1 SGDLS and CDR2 YYNGEE come from the germline V gene. The CDR3 is CASSPRTGTNYGYTF. In DNA form, the CDR3 reads TGTGCCAGCAGCCCCCGGACAGGGACGAACTATGGCTACACCTTC.

This rearrangement joins TRBV9 to TRBJ2-1; 14 nucleotides agree with TRBD2. V gave up 4 bases and J gave up 16 bases; unmatched junction bases: 10. CDR3 length: 14 residues. In germline, CDR1 is SGDLS, CDR2 YYNGEE. Here the CDR3 reads CASSPTGTSGSSFF. In nucleotides, the CDR3 is TGTGCCAGCAGCCCAACCGGGACTAGCGGGAGTTCCTTCTTC.

This clone has just one count. The V and J genes are TRBV27 and TRBJ1-1; perhaps TRBD1 as D (5 bases). The length of the CDR3 is 12 residues. Trimming took 1 base from V and 9 from J, leaving 9 bases between them. Looked up from germline, CDR1 is MNHEY and CDR2 is SMNVEV (reference sequence). The CDR3 spells CASSLLKGKAFF. Written as DNA, the CDR3 is TGTGCCAGCAGTTTATTGAAGGGGAAAGCTTTCTTT.

The J gene is TRBJ2-2, the V gene TRBV9, with D perhaps TRBD2 (6 bases). CDR1 is SGDLS, CDR2 YYNGEE, per germline. The CDR3 consists of 13 residues. The V gene lost 1 base and the J gene lost 7 bases, with 8 bases spanning the gap. The CDR3: CASSVPGDGELFF. The CDR3 DNA is TGTGCCAGCAGCGTACCGGGGGACGGGGAGCTGTTTTTT.